A single sample is the source of the 4 T cell receptor beta chains below, sequenced in a study of blood T cell repertoires in COVID-19. Libraries were prepared by immunoSEQ multiplex PCR; TCRdb keeps only in-frame clonotypes and omits some of them. The sample consists of approximately 77,000 clones, about 87% of them appearing once. The sample comprised peripheral blood. Source of these receptors: a woman of 80 years or more with acute or convalescent COVID-19.

This clone was seen more than once but under ten times. The gene calls are TRBV9 and TRBJ2-2; TRBD2 might be the D (5 bases). The CDR3 covers 14 residues. Germline CDR1 and CDR2: SGDLS and YYNGEE. The ends were cut back, 7 bases at V and 6 bases at J, with 16 bases in the middle. DNA of the CDR3: TGTGCCAGCGGTAACAGCTCGAGGGCCGGGGAGCTGTTTTTT. Amino acids: CASGNSSRAGELFF.

The chain links TRBV5-1 to TRBJ2-1; TRBD2 aligns across 13 bases. Germline-derived CDR1 and CDR2 are SGHRS and YFSETQ. The CDR3 sequence is 16 residues long. V lost 0 bases to trimming and J lost 6 bases; unmatched junction nucleotides: 3. As DNA, the CDR3 is TGCGCCAGCAGCTTGGGGGGACTAGCGGGGCCCAATGAGCAGTTCTTC. Translated: CASSLGGLAGPNEQFF.

The J gene is TRBJ1-1, the V gene TRBV7-2; tentatively, D is TRBD1 (5 bases). The CDR3 totals 15 residues. Trimming pared 2 bases from V and 5 bases from J, leaving 15 bases between. Germline V gene lookup returns CDR1 SGHTA and CDR2 FQGNSA. The CDR3 here is CASSLMRWGDTEAFF. CDR3 coding DNA: TGTGCCAGCAGCTTAATGCGGTGGGGGGATACTGAAGCTTTCTTT.

J is TRBJ2-2 and V is TRBV27; D remains unclear. Deletions cut 3 bases from V and 0 bases from J, with 8 bases between. Germline values: CDR1 MNHEY, CDR2 SMNVEV (reference sequence). There are 15 residues in the CDR3. CDR3 amino acids: CASSFFTANTGELFF. As DNA, the CDR3 is TGTGCCAGCAGTTTCTTTACAGCGAACACCGGGGAGCTGTTTTTT.